The clone carrying this TCR beta chain has just a few counts. Preparation of TCR beta libraries was done by quantitative 5'-RACE with molecular barcodes. TCRdb independently ran MiXCR on the 5' RACE reads; one entry per CDR3 protein. Among 25,000 to 35,000 distinct CDR3 sequences listed, less than 6.5% were seen once. The data originate from a study of CD8 T cells in ankylosing spondylitis. The V end lost 2 bases, the J end lost 3 bases, and 9 bases lay between the germline ends. CDR3 length: 15 residues. Germline-derived CDR1 and CDR2 are SGDLS and YYNGEE. The chain carries TRBV9 and TRBJ2-6; D not resolved. Sample: blood, either unsorted or a sorted T cell fraction (not recorded which). The TCR comes from a female donor with ankylosing spondylitis or in good health (not recorded which). This CDR3 reads CASSVGSNGANVLTF. As DNA, the CDR3 is TGTGCCAGCAGCGTCGGCTCTAATGGGGCCAACGTCCTGACTTTC.